The rows below give T cell receptor beta chains drawn from one sample of a study of cytomegalovirus exposure and HLA in healthy donors. Profiled with immunoSEQ multiplex PCR; TCRdb holds only in-frame clones, not every one. This repertoire comprises about 39,000 clones; its ten largest clones make up 3% to 4%. Sequencing was done on a sample of PBMCs. The receptor source for this set is a woman aged 25 to 39 in good health and CMV-seropositive. The CDR3 runs from the conserved cysteine through the conserved F or W. The D gene is left open where the match is weak.

>TRBJ2-1|TRBV5-1|TRBD1
TGCGCCAGCAGCTTGGCAAGGACAGGGACCCTGGTGAATGAGCAGTTCTTC
CASSLARTGTLVNEQFF
>TRBJ1-4|TRBV6-5|TRBD1
TGTGCCAGCAGCCCCGGGACAGTTCATGAAAAACTGTTTTTT
CASSPGTVHEKLFF
>TRBJ2-1|TRBV30|.
TGTGCCGGGAGCGCTTACGAGAAGTCCTACAATGAGCAGTTCTTC
CAGSAYEKSYNEQFF
>TRBJ2-7|TRBV7-9|.
TGTGCCAGCAGCTTAACGGGTGTAATTTACGAGCAGTACTTC
CASSLTGVIYEQYF
>TRBJ1-1|TRBV11-1|.
TGTGCCAGCAGCCGGCGGGGGGGCTCTGAAGCTTTCTTT
CASSRRGGSEAFF
>TRBJ2-7|TRBV28|TRBD2
TGTGCCAGCAGCCGGAGCGGGGGGGCCAACGAGCAGTACTTC
CASSRSGGANEQYF
>TRBJ2-7|TRBV7-9|TRBD2
TGTGCCAGCAGCTCCGGGGGGGAGCAGTACTTC
CASSSGGEQYF
>TRBJ1-1|TRBV10-3|TRBD1
TGTGCCATCAGTGAGCCGGGACAGTCGGGGGCTTTCTTT
CAISEPGQSGAFF
>TRBJ1-2|TRBV4-1|.
TGCGCCAGCACCTCCCCGGGAAGAGAGTATGGCTACACCTTC
CASTSPGREYGYTF
>TRBJ1-2|TRBV6-4|TRBD1
TGTGCCAGCACCGTTTCAAAGGGGGCGTTGGACTATGGCTACACCTTC
CASTVSKGALDYGYTF
>TRBJ2-5|TRBV14|.
TGTGCCAGCAGCCAAGAATGGGGGGTCCAAGAGACCCAGTACTTC
CASSQEWGVQETQYF
>TRBJ2-7|TRBV5-1|TRBD2
TGCGCCAGCGGCGGGGAGGGTGCCTACGAGCAGTACTTC
CASGGEGAYEQYF
>TRBJ2-2|TRBV14|.
TGTGCCAGCAGCCAAGATCACGGGGGTACCGGGGAGCTGTTTTTT
CASSQDHGGTGELFF
>TRBJ2-3|TRBV15|TRBD1
TGTGCCACCAGCAGGTCCGGGACAGGGGACCCAGATACGCAGTATTTT
CATSRSGTGDPDTQYF
>TRBJ1-1|TRBV5-1|.
TGCGCCAGCAGCGCCTCAGGTTGGCGGGGAGCTTTCTTT
CASSASGWRGAFF
>TRBJ1-1|TRBV28|.
TGTGCCAGCCAAGACAGTCTGAACACTGAAGCTTTCTTT
CASQDSLNTEAFF
>TRBJ1-1|TRBV5-1|.
TGCGCCAGCAGAACGTTAACAGGGAACACTGAAGCTTTCTTT
CASRTLTGNTEAFF
>TRBJ2-1|TRBV9|.
TGTGCCAGCAATTCTAGGCACTCTAATGAGCAGTTCTTC
CASNSRHSNEQFF
>TRBJ1-6|TRBV5-1|TRBD1
TGCGCCAGCAGCCGGGACAGGGCAGGAAATTCACCCCTCCACTTT
CASSRDRAGNSPLHF
>TRBJ2-5|TRBV7-7|TRBD2
TGTGCCAGCAGCTTAGAATCTCGCGGGGGAGAGACCCAGTACTTC
CASSLESRGGETQYF
>TRBJ1-1|TRBV27|.
TGTGCCAGCAGTTGGGACACTACGGGCACTGAAGCTTTCTTT
CASSWDTTGTEAFF
>TRBJ2-3|TRBV7-2|TRBD2
TGTGCCAGCAGCTTAGCAATGTCAGCGGGGGCCGGCACAGATACGCAGTATTTT
CASSLAMSAGAGTDTQYF
>TRBJ2-3|TRBV12-5|TRBD1
TGTGCTAGTGGTTCCCCCTCACAGGGGGTACGTCCAGATACGCAGTATTTT
CASGSPSQGVRPDTQYF
>TRBJ1-6|TRBV16|.
TGTGCCAGCAGCCAAGGGGCGGGGAATTCACCCCTCCACTTT
CASSQGAGNSPLHF